This T cell receptor beta chain was identified in a study of cytomegalovirus exposure and HLA in healthy donors (dated by TCRdb to about 2017). Regarding the research as a whole: A later analysis indicated that the roughly 130 validation repertoires were generated on the platform also employed for the 670 or so repertoires of the first cohort. The study was designed to test whether signatures of past pathogen exposure could be identified by cataloging public T cell receptors. Besides the first cohort of 550 to 750 subjects, a separate validation cohort made up of some 110 different subjects was used. To predict cytomegalovirus infection status, the study brought together high-throughput TCR immunosequencing, statistical association of individual TCRs with disease status, and machine learning. The paper's findings and limits, for the study overall: Subsequent analysis determined that TCRs grouped into clusters in the first cohort also showed a tendency toward co-occurrence across the 90 to 150 validation repertoires, and 85% to 95% of cluster scores exceeded 0. While some public TCRs were present in many individuals, most TCR sequences turned up only very rarely across donors. In vitro tests confirmed that a few of the cytomegalovirus-associated TCR beta chains recognize cytomegalovirus antigens. A total of 164 TCR beta chains were listed by the study as associated with cytomegalovirus. All 120 or so repertoires were used to score co-occurrence in the validation cohort in a later analysis, because that analysis had no HLA typing for the cohort. The authors suggested that the approach could potentially be generalized to other disease states and immunological phenotypes. Cytomegalovirus status was reported to be diagnosed by the classifier with high specificity and sensitivity in both the original and validation cohorts.

About this clone: Its antigen has not been determined. The sample holds no much larger clone one base away, and base qualities are not on file.

Donors formed part of the validation cohort, which comprised some 120 subjects and was distinct from the first cohort of several hundred subjects. The CDR3 spans 14 residues, from the cysteine through the phenylalanine. The kept DNA is CDR3 alone, 42 bases in frame from the first base. Relative to germline, V is missing 7 bases and J is missing 0 bases, with 6 bases of the junction outside any gene match. CDR1 and CDR2, looked up from the germline V gene, are SQVTM and ANQGSEA. The library came from the immunoSEQ multiplex PCR assay. Per the original workflow: A statistical classification framework was built to diagnose cytomegalovirus status from the catalog of TCR beta chain sequences. TCRdb's version of the immuneACCESS table is confined to in-frame rearrangements and falls short of the full clone set. An unresolved V gene accounts for under half of the shortfall where checked; the remainder is of unknown origin. The DNA was the basis for D and trimming; V, J and clone size are from that table. The sample yields about 64,000 clones; around 95% were counted once. The ten largest clones take up roughly 6.3% of the sample.

This sequence was found in a woman aged 18-29 years in good health and CMV-seropositive. Sequenced material: PBMCs. The V and J segments used are TRBV29-1 and TRBJ1-2, and 9 junctional nucleotides match TRBD1. The sequenced DNA: TGCAGCGCCGGACAGGGGACTCCTAACTATGGCTACACCTTC. It is translated as CSAGQGTPNYGYTF. Where the CDR3 stops, the reference TRBV29-1 and TRBJ1-2 genes take over; the full variable domain is SAVISQKPSRDICQRGTSLTIQCQVDSQVTMMFWYRQQPGQSLTLIATANQGSEATYESGFVIDKFPISRPNLTFSTLTVSNMSPEDSSIYLCSAGQGTPNYGYTFGSGTRLTVV.